Shown below are 23 T cell receptor beta chains from a single sample sequenced in a study of response to subunit inactivated influenza vaccine. In TCRdb, the RT-PCR reads were re-called with MiXCR into one record per CDR3 protein. The data show about 190,000 distinct CDR3 sequences, with roughly an eighth seen just once and about a quarter held by the top ten. Sequenced material: CD8+ T cells sorted from PBMCs, taken approximately 5 days after vaccination. All receptors derive from a middle-aged man who received an inactivated influenza vaccine.

The chain recombines TRBV4-3 with TRBJ2-2; D gene ambiguous. Germline-derived CDR1 and CDR2 are LGHNA and YSLEER. The CDR3 extends over 16 amino acids. V lost 0 bases and J 3 bases, leaving 11 bases between the germline ends. This CDR3 reads CASSQDLGSDTGELFF. In DNA, the CDR3 is TGCGCCAGCAGCCAAGATTTGGGCTCAGACACCGGGGAGCTGTTTTTT.

The sample holds many counts of this clonotype. The J gene is TRBJ2-2, the V gene TRBV12-3 or TRBV12-4; no clear D gene. CDR3 length: 13 amino acids. Trimming took off 3 bases at V and 3 bases at J, with 5 bases between the two ends. The CDR3 sequence: CASSFGYTGELFF. CDR3 in DNA: TGTGCCAGCAGTTTTGGGTACACCGGGGAGCTGTTTTTT.

This clonotype was observed a handful of times. The CDR3 region is CASSFEFPREVEDTQYF. The CDR3 DNA follows: TGTGCCAGCAGTTTTGAGTTTCCCCGGGAAGTCGAAGATACGCAGTATTTT. The chain couples TRBV12-3 or TRBV12-4 to TRBJ2-3, with a tentative D call TRBD2 (5 bases). The CDR3 covers 17 residues. Between the trimmed V and J ends, which lost 3 bases and 5 bases, there was a span of 21 bases.

With regard to this clonotype: Possible read error: a much larger clone is one base away. This chain connects TRBV20-1 to TRBJ2-7; 8 positions match TRBD2. CDR1 and CDR2 (germline): DFQATT, SNEGSKA (reference sequence). CDR3 length equals 17 residues. The CDR3 loop is CCARDRTSGGTSYEQYF. The DNA of the CDR3 is TGCTGTGCTAGAGATCGAACTAGCGGAGGGACCTCCTACGAGCAGTACTTC.

This clonotype occurred many times. This chain connects TRBV11-1 to TRBJ2-2; D unclear. Trimming took 1 base from V and 1 from J, leaving 1 base between them. The CDR3 totals 13 residues. The V gene's germline CDR1 is SGHAT and CDR2 FQDESV (reference sequence). The CDR3 DNA sequence: TGTGCCAGCAGCTTAGAGAACACCGGGGAGCTGTTTTTT. Protein sequence: CASSLENTGELFF.

There are many counts of this clonotype. This CDR3 reads CASSPRATEAFF. The CDR3 DNA is TGTGCCAGCAGCCCGAGGGCGACTGAAGCTTTCTTT. The rearrangement links TRBV13 to TRBJ1-1; D unclear. CDR3 length equals 12 residues. Germline CDR1 reads PRHDT; CDR2 reads FYEKMQ (reference sequence). V was pared by 5 bases and J by 5 bases, with 9 bases between. The entire variable domain, with the rest obtained from reference TRBV13 and TRBJ1-1, is as follows: AAGVIQSPRHLIKEKRETATLKCYPIPRHDTVYWYQQGPGQDPQFLISFYEKMQSDKGSIPDRFSAQQFSDYHSELNMSSLELGDSALYFCASSPRATEAFFGQGTRLTVV.

The CDR3 DNA is TGTGCCAGCAGTTCCCCCGGCGGGGGGTTCTTC. It codes for CASSSPGGGFF. This chain connects TRBV6-2 or TRBV6-3 to TRBJ2-1; 7 nucleotides align to TRBD2. The germline CDR1 and CDR2 sequences are MNHEY and SVGEGT. The CDR3 runs to 11 residues. The J segment lost 15 bases and the V segment lost 4 bases, leaving 6 bases of the junction unmatched.

This clonotype was observed a few times. The chain joins TRBV12-3 or TRBV12-4 to TRBJ2-7, with D maybe TRBD1 (6 bases). The CDR3 is made up of 13 amino acids. Trimming stripped 6 bases from V and 3 bases from J, with 12 bases between. CDR3 in DNA: TGTGCCAGCAGCGGGGACACCGACTACGAGCAGTACTTC. The encoded protein is CASSGDTDYEQYF.

This chain connects TRBV6-2 or TRBV6-3 to TRBJ2-1; the match to TRBD1 covers 10 bases. The CDR3 has 14 residues. The germline gives CDR1 MNHEY, CDR2 SVGEGT. V shed 6 bases, J shed 9 bases, and the junction held 8 bases outside the gene matches. The CDR3 DNA is TGTGCCAGCAGCCCCGGGACAGGGGTCGGTGAGCAGTTCTTC. As protein: CASSPGTGVGEQFF.

This clonotype showed up many times. This chain joins TRBV7-9 and TRBJ2-2, with D possibly being TRBD1 (5 bases). V lost 6 bases and J lost 2, with 13 bases in between. The V gene's germline CDR1 is SEHNR and CDR2 FQNEAQ (reference sequence). The CDR3 totals 15 residues. The CDR3 loop is CASSLRQGNTGELFF. The CDR3 bases are TGTGCCAGCAGTTTACGGCAGGGTAACACCGGGGAGCTGTTTTTT.

This clonotype was observed many times. The V gene is TRBV6-2 or TRBV6-3, the J gene TRBJ2-1; TRBD2 is a possible D gene (6 bases). The CDR3 is 14 amino acids. The V end was cut by 8 bases, the J end by 1 base, with 12 bases between. Germline V gene sequence: CDR1 MNHEY, CDR2 SVGEGT. CDR3 residues: CASQRERSYNEQFF. The CDR3 nucleotides are TGTGCCAGCCAACGGGAGCGGTCCTACAATGAGCAGTTCTTC.

In its sample, this clonotype was seen a few times. One end of the junction does not line up with germline, which may come from a read error. CDR3 nucleotide sequence: TGTGCCAGCAGCTTGGCAGGGGGCGGAATCACCCTCTTC. Protein: CASSLAGGGITLF. The genes are TRBV7-2 and TRBJ1-2, with 8 bases fitting TRBD1. The CDR3 contains 13 residues. Germline V lookup: CDR1 SGHTA, CDR2 FQGNSA.

The gene calls are TRBV27 and TRBJ2-1; possible D gene TRBD2, 5 bases. The CDR3 runs to 20 residues. CDR1 and CDR2 from the germline V gene are MNHEY and SMNVEV (reference sequence). Trimming shortened V by 3 bases and J by 2 bases, and 26 bases separated the two germline ends. Here the CDR3 reads CASSFVGRSYAGPTYNEQFF. CDR3 coding DNA: TGTGCCAGCAGTTTCGTAGGACGGTCGTATGCGGGCCCAACCTACAATGAGCAGTTCTTC.

This clonotype was observed once. The chain carries TRBV30 and TRBJ1-1; possibly TRBD1 for D (6 bases). The V end lost 0 bases, the J end lost 5 bases, and 10 bases lay between the germline ends. The CDR3 length is 13 residues. Germline V CDR1 and CDR2: GTSNPN, SVGIG (reference sequence). For the CDR3, the DNA is TGTGCCTGGAGTGTAAGGGGGGGGACTGAAGCTTTCTTT. Protein product: CAWSVRGGTEAFF.

In this sample, this clonotype turned up a few times. J is TRBJ1-2 and V is TRBV29-1; the D is unclear. The CDR3 spans 13 residues. In germline, CDR1 is SQVTM, CDR2 ANQGSEA. Trimming stripped 6 bases from V and 7 bases from J, with 18 bases between. The CDR3 sequence: CSVPRAPLGGYTF. For the CDR3, the DNA is TGCAGCGTCCCCCGGGCACCCCTCGGTGGCTACACCTTC.

The sample holds a few counts of this clonotype. V usage is TRBV7-8 and J usage is TRBJ2-1, with D perhaps TRBD2 (6 bases). The CDR3 sequence is 12 residues long. Germline CDR1 is SGHVS and CDR2 is FQNEAQ. V was shortened by 1 base and J by 11 bases, with 9 bases between the two germline ends. The CDR3 bases are TGTGCCAGCAGCTTAGGGACTAACAAGCAGTTCTTC. Translation: CASSLGTNKQFF.

V usage is TRBV12-3 or TRBV12-4 and J usage is TRBJ2-1; the D gene is possibly TRBD2 (5 bases). V gave up 4 bases and J gave up 10 bases, with 26 bases separating them. CDR3 length: 17 residues. The CDR3 nucleotides read TGTGCCAGCAGTTCGCCCCTGGAGCGGCCGGGTGTGGAGGAGCAGTTCTTC. Amino acids: CASSSPLERPGVEEQFF.

V gene TRBV4-3 combines with J gene TRBJ2-1; D perhaps matches TRBD2 (6 bases). V dropped 4 bases and J dropped 5 bases, with 12 bases sitting between them. The length of the CDR3 is 14 residues. CDR1 and CDR2 (germline): LGHNA, YSLEER. Written as DNA, the CDR3 is TGCGCCAGCAGCCCAGTGGACTACGACAATGAGCAGTTCTTC. Translated: CASSPVDYDNEQFF.

This clonotype was detected only a few times. The V and J genes are TRBV6-5 and TRBJ1-2; TRBD1 aligns across 8 bases. V lost 2 bases, J lost 4 bases, and 6 bases stayed unmatched. The CDR3 contains 15 residues. Per the germline V gene, CDR1 is MNHEY and CDR2 is SVGAGI. The CDR3: CASSYVTGTGYGYTF. CDR3 DNA: TGTGCCAGCAGTTACGTAACCGGGACAGGCTATGGCTACACCTTC.

This rearrangement joins TRBV7-9 to TRBJ2-1; 13 nucleotides line up with TRBD2. Trimming took 5 bases from V and 4 from J; bases not matched to a gene: 5. Germline CDR1 is SEHNR and CDR2 is FQNEAQ (reference sequence). CDR3 size: 16 residues. The CDR3 is CASSTSGGALYNEQFF. CDR3 nucleotide sequence: TGTGCCAGCAGCACTAGCGGGGGGGCCTTGTACAATGAGCAGTTCTTC. The whole variable domain, remainder taken from reference TRBV7-9 and TRBJ2-1, is DTGVSQNPRHKITKRGQNVTFRCDPISEHNRLYWYRQTLGQGPEFLTYFQNEAQLEKSRLLSDRFSAERPKGSFSTLEIQRTEQGDSAMYLCASSTSGGALYNEQFFGPGTRLTVL.

V gene TRBV6-2 or TRBV6-3 combines with J gene TRBJ2-1; D might be TRBD2 (6 bases). The germline CDR1 and CDR2 sequences are MNHEY and SVGEGT. Trimming took off 8 bases at V and 0 bases at J, with 32 bases between the two ends. The CDR3 contains 21 residues. CDR3 loop: CASLGLAGTRLDPSSYNEQFF. In DNA form, the CDR3 reads TGTGCCAGCCTGGGATTGGCGGGGACCAGGCTCGATCCGAGCTCCTACAATGAGCAGTTCTTC.

The V gene is TRBV7-9, the J gene TRBJ2-1; the D is unclear. The V gene lost 5 bases and the J gene lost 8 bases, with 10 bases spanning the gap. The CDR3 totals 12 residues. Germline CDR1 reads SEHNR; CDR2 reads FQNEAQ (reference sequence). The CDR3 spells CASSQLPHEQFF. DNA for the CDR3: TGTGCCAGCAGCCAGCTACCTCATGAGCAGTTCTTC.

V usage is TRBV9 and J usage is TRBJ2-7, with a possible D match to TRBD2 (6 bases). This CDR3 is 14 amino acids long. Germline CDR1 SGDLS, CDR2 YYNGEE. The germline V and J ends were trimmed by 2 bases and 2 bases, with 11 bases remaining between them. This CDR3 is CASSVWGEPYEQYF. As DNA, the CDR3 is TGTGCCAGCAGCGTTTGGGGGGAACCCTACGAGCAGTACTTC.